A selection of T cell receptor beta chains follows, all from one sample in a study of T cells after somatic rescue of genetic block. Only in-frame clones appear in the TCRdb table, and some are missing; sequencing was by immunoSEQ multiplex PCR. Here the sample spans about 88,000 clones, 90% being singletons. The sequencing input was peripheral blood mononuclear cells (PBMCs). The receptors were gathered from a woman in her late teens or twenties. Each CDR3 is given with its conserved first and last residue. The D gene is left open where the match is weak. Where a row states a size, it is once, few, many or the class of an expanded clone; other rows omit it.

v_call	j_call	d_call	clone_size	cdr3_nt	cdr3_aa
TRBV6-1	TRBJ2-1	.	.	TGTGCCAGCAGTGAAGTGACGGACGAGCAGTTCTTC	CASSEVTDEQFF
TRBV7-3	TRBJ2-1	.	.	TGTGCCAGCAGCTTAAGACCCTACAATGAGCAGTTCTTC	CASSLRPYNEQFF
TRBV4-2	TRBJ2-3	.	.	TGTGCCAGCAGCCCAAGGGGAGGAGATACGCAGTATTTT	CASSPRGGDTQYF
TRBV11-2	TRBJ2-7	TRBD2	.	TGTGCCACCCGCAGGCTAGCGGGGTACGAGCAGTACTTC	CATRRLAGYEQYF
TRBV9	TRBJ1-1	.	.	TGTGCCAGCAAAAGGGGCACTGAAGCTTTCTTT	CASKRGTEAFF
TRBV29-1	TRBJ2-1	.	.	TGCAGCGTTAGAGACCCTTTTTACAATGAGCAGTTCTTC	CSVRDPFYNEQFF
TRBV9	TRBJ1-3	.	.	TGTGCCAGCAGCGTAGCTGCAGGAACCGAAGGAAACACCATATATTTT	CASSVAAGTEGNTIYF
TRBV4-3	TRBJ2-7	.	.	TGCGCCAGCAGCCAAGGAACGGGAAGCTCCTACGAGCAGTACTTC	CASSQGTGSSYEQYF
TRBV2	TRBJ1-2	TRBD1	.	TGTGCCAGCATTTCAGGGGGTGAGAAGGGTGGCTACACCTTC	CASISGGEKGGYTF
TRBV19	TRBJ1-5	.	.	TGTGCCAGTAGTATGTCTATACAAGGCTGGGAGAATCAGCCCCAGCATTTT	CASSMSIQGWENQPQHF
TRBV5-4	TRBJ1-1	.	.	TGTGCCAGCAGCTTGGTTTTTTTGTGGTCCTTTGGCTTCATGAACACTGAAGCTTTCTTT	CASSLVFLWSFGFMNTEAFF
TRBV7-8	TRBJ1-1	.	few	TGTGCCAGCAGCTCCGACATCACGACTGAAGCTTTCTTT	CASSSDITTEAFF
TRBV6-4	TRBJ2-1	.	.	TGTGCCAGCAGTGACTTAGGGGATTCTAACAATGAGCAGTTCTTC	CASSDLGDSNNEQFF
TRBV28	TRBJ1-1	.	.	TGTGCCAGCATAGGCCCCATGAACACTGAAGCTTTCTTT	CASIGPMNTEAFF
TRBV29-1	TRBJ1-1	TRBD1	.	TGCAGCGTTGACGGCCTCCCGGGACAGGGCACTGAAGCTTTCTTT	CSVDGLPGQGTEAFF
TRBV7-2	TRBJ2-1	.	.	TGTGCCAGCAGCATCTTAGGGGCGGAGGTTGGGAATGAGCAGTTCTTC	CASSILGAEVGNEQFF
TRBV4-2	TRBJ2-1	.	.	TGTGCCAGCAGCCAAGAAGGCTCCGGGCTCTATGAGCAGTTCTTC	CASSQEGSGLYEQFF
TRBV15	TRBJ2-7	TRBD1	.	TGTGCCACCAGCACGCGGGACAGGGCCTACGAGCAGTACTTC	CATSTRDRAYEQYF
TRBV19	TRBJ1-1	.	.	TGTGCCAGCAAGGACCCCGGATCAGACACTGAAGCTTTCTTT	CASKDPGSDTEAFF
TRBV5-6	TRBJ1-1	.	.	TGTGCCAGCAGCTTGGGGCAGATAAACACTGAAGCTTTCTTT	CASSLGQINTEAFF
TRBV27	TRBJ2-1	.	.	TGTGCCAGCAGTTTAGAGGCTAGCCGGATATACAATGAGCAGTTCTTC	CASSLEASRIYNEQFF
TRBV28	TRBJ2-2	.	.	TGTGCCAGCACTCTCTTGGTACTAGGAGGCTTCGGGGAGCTGTTTTTT	CASTLLVLGGFGELFF
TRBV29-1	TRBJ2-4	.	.	TGCAGCGTTGGAAGTGGGCTAGCCAAAAACATTCAGTACTTC	CSVGSGLAKNIQYF
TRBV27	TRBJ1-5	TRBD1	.	TGTGCCAGCAGTCCGGGACAGGGCAGTAATCAGCCCCAGCATTTT	CASSPGQGSNQPQHF
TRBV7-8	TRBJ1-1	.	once	TGTGCCAGCAGCTTAAAATGGTCGAACACTGAAGCTTTCTTT	CASSLKWSNTEAFF
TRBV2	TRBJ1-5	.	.	TGTGCCAGCAATCAGCCCCAGCATTTT	CASNQPQHF
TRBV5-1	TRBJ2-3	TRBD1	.	TGCGCCAGCAGCTTGGCAGGGGGAGCCGATACGCAGTATTTT	CASSLAGGADTQYF
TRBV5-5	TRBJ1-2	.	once	TGTGCCAGCAGCCTGGGACCCCTGGGGAGTCGGGCTAAAGATGGCTACACCTTC	CASSLGPLGSRAKDGYTF
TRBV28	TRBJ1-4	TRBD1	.	TGTGCCAGCAGTTCCGGGACAGGGGTTGAAAAACTGTTTTTT	CASSSGTGVEKLFF
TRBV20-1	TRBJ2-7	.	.	TGCAGTGCTAAGACTTCCTACGAGCAGTACTTC	CSAKTSYEQYF
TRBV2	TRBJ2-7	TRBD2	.	TGTGCCAGCAGTGGGGCTAGCGGGAGAATTTACGAGCAGTACTTC	CASSGASGRIYEQYF
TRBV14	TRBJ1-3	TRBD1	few	TGTGCCAGCAGCCAAGTGCCAGGGGGTCTCCTGGACACCATATATTTT	CASSQVPGGLLDTIYF
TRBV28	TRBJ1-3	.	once	TGTGCCAGCAGAAAGCAGGGGCGCTCTGGAAACACCATATATTTT	CASRKQGRSGNTIYF
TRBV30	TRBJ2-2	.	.	TGTGCCTGGAGTGTACTTTTTGGGACTTTAGGGGGCGGGGAGCTGTTTTTT	CAWSVLFGTLGGGELFF
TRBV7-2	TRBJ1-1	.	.	TGTGCCAGCACCCTTGGGATTACTGAAGCTTTCTTT	CASTLGITEAFF
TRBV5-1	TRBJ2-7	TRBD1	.	TGCGCCAGCAGTTCGGGACAGGGCCGGGGGCCTGTGGCCCTGTCTGTCTACGAGCAGTACTTC	CASSSGQGRGPVALSVYEQYF
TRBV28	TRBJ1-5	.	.	TGTGCCAGCAGTTTATTTTTCCCGGGGCTGAGGAGCAATCAGCCCCAGCATTTT	CASSLFFPGLRSNQPQHF
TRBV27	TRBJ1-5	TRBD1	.	TGTGCCAGCAGTTTGGGGACAGGGGATAATCAGCCCCAGCATTTT	CASSLGTGDNQPQHF
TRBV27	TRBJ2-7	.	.	TGTGCCAGCAGTCGAGGCTACGAGCAGTACTTC	CASSRGYEQYF
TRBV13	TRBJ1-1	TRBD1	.	TGTGCCAGCAGCTCCAGGTCTGTGACAGGGATGGCTTTCTTT	CASSSRSVTGMAFF
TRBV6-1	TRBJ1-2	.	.	TGTGCCAGCAGAGCAACAGGAAGTCCTGGCTACACCTTC	CASRATGSPGYTF
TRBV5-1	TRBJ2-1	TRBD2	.	TGCGCCAGCCTCCCCCTAGCGGGAGAGTACAATGAGCAGTTCTTC	CASLPLAGEYNEQFF
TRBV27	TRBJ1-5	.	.	TGTGCCAGCAGTTTATCGACGGGGAAGGATCAGCCCCAGCATTTT	CASSLSTGKDQPQHF
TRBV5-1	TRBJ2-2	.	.	TGCGCCAGCAGCTTATACTCTATCATGAACACCGGGGAGCTGTTTTTT	CASSLYSIMNTGELFF
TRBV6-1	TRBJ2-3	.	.	TGTGCCAGCACCGAGGGACGGCGGGCAGATACGCAGTATTTT	CASTEGRRADTQYF
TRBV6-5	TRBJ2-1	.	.	TGTGCCAGCAGTTACTGGCTAGACCCGCACAATGAGCAGTTCTTC	CASSYWLDPHNEQFF
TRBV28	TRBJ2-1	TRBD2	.	TGTGCCAGCAGTTTCCCGGGACTAGCGGGAGGCTGGTCCTACAATGAGCAGTTCTTC	CASSFPGLAGGWSYNEQFF
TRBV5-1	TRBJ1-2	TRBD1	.	TGCGCCAGCAGCAGGCCGGGACAGGGACTAGATGGCTACACCTTC	CASSRPGQGLDGYTF
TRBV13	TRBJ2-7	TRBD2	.	TGTGCCAGCAGCTTTAGCGGGAGGACCGTATACGAGCAGTACTTC	CASSFSGRTVYEQYF
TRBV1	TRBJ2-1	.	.	TGCACCAGCAGCCCCCTAAGGACTAGCGGATACAATGAGCAGTTCTTC	CTSSPLRTSGYNEQFF
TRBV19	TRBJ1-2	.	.	TGTGCCAGTAGTATCGGCCAGGGGTTTGGCTACACCTTC	CASSIGQGFGYTF
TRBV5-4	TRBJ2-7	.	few	TGTGCCAGCAGCTTGGCAGGCGATTCCTACGAGCAGTACTTC	CASSLAGDSYEQYF